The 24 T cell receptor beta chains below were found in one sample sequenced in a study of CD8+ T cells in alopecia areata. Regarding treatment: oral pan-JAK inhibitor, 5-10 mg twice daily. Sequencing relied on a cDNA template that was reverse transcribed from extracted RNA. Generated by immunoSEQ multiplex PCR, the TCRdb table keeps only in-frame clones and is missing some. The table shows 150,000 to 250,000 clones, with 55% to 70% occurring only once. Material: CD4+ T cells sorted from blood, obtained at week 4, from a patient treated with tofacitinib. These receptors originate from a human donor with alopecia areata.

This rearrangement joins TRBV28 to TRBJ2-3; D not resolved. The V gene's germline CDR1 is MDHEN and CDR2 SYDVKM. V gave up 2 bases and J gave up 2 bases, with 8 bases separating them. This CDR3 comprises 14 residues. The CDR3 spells CASSLGPLTDTQYF. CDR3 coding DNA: TGTGCCAGCAGTTTAGGGCCCCTCACAGATACGCAGTATTTT.

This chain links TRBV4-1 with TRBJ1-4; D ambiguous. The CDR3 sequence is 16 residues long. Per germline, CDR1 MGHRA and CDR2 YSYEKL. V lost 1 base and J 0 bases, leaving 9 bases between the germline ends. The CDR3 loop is CASSQGMGPTNEKLFF. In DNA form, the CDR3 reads TGCGCCAGCAGCCAAGGAATGGGCCCAACTAATGAAAAACTGTTTTTT.

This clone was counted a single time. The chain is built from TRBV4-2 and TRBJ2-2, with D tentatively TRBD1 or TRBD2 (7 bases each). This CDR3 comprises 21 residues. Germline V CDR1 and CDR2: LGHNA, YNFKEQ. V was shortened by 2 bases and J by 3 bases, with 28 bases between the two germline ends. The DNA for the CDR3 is TGTGCCAGCAGCCAAACACCCCCGCTGGGAGGGACAGAACCGGACACCGGGGAGCTGTTTTTT. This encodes CASSQTPPLGGTEPDTGELFF.

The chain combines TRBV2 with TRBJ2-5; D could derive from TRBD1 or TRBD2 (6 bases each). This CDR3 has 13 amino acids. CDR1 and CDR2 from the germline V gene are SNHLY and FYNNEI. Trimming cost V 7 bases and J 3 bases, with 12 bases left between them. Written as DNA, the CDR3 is TGTGCCAGCAATCAGAGGGGGGAAGAGACCCAGTACTTC. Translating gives CASNQRGEETQYF.

The CDR3 sequence: CASRERSEQYF. In DNA form, the CDR3 reads TGTGCCAGCCGGGAGCGAAGCGAGCAGTACTTC. This sequence joins TRBV6-6 and TRBJ2-7; possible D gene TRBD2, 6 bases. Germline V CDR1 and CDR2: MNHNY, SVGAGI (reference sequence). This CDR3 spans 11 amino acids. Trimming pared 8 bases from V and 6 bases from J, leaving 11 bases between.

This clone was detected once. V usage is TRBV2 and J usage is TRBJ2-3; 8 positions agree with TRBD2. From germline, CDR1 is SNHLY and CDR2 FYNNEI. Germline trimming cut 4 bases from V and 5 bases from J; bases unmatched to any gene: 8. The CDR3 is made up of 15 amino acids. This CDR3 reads CASSVQAGAGDTQYF. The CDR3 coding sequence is TGTGCCAGCAGTGTCCAAGCGGGGGCGGGAGATACGCAGTATTTT.

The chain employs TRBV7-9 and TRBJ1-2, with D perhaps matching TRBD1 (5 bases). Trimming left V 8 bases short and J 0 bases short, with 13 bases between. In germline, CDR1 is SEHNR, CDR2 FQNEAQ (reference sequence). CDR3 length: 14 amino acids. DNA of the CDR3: TGTGCCAGCGGCGTGGACACCACTAACTATGGCTACACCTTC. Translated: CASGVDTTNYGYTF.

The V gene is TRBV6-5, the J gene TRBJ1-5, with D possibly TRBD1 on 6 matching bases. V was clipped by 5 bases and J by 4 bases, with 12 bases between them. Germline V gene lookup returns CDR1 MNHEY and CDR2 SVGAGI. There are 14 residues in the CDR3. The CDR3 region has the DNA TGTGCCAGCAGTAAGGGGGGGCGAAATCAGCCCCAGCATTTT. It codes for CASSKGGRNQPQHF.

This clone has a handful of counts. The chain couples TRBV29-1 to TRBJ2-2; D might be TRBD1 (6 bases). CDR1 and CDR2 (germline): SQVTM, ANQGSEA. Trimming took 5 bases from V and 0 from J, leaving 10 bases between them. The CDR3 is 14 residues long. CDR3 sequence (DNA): TGCAGCGTTTTCGGGACATCGAACACCGGGGAGCTGTTTTTT. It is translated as CSVFGTSNTGELFF.

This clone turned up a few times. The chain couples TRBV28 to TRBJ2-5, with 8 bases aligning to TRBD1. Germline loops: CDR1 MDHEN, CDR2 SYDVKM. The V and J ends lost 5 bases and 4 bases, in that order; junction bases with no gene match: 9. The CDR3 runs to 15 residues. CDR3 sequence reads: CASSRDYRGIETQYF. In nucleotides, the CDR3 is TGTGCCAGCAGTCGTGACTACAGGGGGATAGAGACCCAGTACTTC.

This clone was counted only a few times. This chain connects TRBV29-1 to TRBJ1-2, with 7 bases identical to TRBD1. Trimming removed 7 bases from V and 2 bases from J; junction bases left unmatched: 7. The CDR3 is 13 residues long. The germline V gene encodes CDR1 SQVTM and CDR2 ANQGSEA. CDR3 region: CSGVMDRNYGYTF. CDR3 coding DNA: TGCAGCGGTGTTATGGACAGGAACTATGGCTACACCTTC. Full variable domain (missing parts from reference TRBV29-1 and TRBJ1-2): SAVISQKPSRDICQRGTSLTIQCQVDSQVTMMFWYRQQPGQSLTLIATANQGSEATYESGFVIDKFPISRPNLTFSTLTVSNMSPEDSSIYLCSGVMDRNYGYTFGSGTRLTVV.

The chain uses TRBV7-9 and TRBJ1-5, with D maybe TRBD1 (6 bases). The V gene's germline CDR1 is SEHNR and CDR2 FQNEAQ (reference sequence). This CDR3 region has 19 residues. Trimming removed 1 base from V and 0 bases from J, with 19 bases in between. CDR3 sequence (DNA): TGTGCCAGCAGCTTAGTTGGGGGCGACCTCCTTTATAGCAATCAGCCCCAGCATTTT. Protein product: CASSLVGGDLLYSNQPQHF. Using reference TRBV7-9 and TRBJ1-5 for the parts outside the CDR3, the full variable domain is DTGVSQNPRHKITKRGQNVTFRCDPISEHNRLYWYRQTLGQGPEFLTYFQNEAQLEKSRLLSDRFSAERPKGSFSTLEIQRTEQGDSAMYLCASSLVGGDLLYSNQPQHFGDGTRLSIL.

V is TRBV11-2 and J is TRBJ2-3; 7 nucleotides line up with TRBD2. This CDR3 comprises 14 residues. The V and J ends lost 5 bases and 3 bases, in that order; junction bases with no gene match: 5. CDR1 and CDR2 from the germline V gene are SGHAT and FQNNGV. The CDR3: CASSPQRGTDTQYF. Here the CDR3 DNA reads TGTGCCAGCAGCCCTCAGCGGGGAACAGATACGCAGTATTTT.

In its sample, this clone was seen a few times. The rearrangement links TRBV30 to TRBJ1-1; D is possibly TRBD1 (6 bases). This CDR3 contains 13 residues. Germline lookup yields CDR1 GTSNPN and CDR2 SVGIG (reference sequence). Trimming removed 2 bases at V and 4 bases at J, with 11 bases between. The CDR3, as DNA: TGTGCCTGGAGTAGGGGGACACCCACTGAAGCTTTCTTT. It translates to CAWSRGTPTEAFF.

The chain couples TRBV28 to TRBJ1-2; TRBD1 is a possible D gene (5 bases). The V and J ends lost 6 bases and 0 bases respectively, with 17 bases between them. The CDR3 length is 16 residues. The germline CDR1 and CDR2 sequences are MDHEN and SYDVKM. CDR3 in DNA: TGTGCCAGCAGCCGGGGCCAGTTTTCGGCTAACTATGGCTACACCTTC. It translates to CASSRGQFSANYGYTF.

The CDR3 DNA sequence: TGCAGTGCTAGAGTATGGGAGACCCAGTACTTC. It is translated as CSARVWETQYF. The chain links TRBV20-1 to TRBJ2-5; D gene unclear. Trimming shortened V by 1 base and J by 5 bases, and 5 bases separated the two germline ends. Looked up from germline, CDR1 is DFQATT and CDR2 is SNEGSKA (reference sequence). This CDR3 has 11 amino acids.

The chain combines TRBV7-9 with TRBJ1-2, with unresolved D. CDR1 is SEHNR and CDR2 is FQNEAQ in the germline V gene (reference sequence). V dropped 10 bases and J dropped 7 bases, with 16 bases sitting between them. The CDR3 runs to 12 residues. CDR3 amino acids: CAIRQLGSGYTF. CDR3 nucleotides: TGTGCCATACGGCAGCTCGGTAGTGGCTACACCTTC.

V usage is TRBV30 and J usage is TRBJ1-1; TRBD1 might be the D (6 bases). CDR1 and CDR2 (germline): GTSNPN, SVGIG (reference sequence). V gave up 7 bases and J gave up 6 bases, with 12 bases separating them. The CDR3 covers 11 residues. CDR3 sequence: CALNRVSEAFF. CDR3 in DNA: TGTGCCTTAAACAGGGTCTCTGAAGCTTTCTTT.

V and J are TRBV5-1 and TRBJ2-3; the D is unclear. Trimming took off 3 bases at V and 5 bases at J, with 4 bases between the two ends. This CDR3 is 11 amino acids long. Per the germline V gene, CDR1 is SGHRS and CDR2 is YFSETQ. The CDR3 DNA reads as TGCGCCAGCAGCTCGGAAGATACGCAGTATTTT. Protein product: CASSSEDTQYF.

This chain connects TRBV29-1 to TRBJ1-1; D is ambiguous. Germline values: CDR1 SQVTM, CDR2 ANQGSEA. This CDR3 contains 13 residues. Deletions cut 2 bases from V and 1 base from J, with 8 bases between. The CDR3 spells CSVESLENTEAFF. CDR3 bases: TGCAGCGTTGAATCCCTTGAGAACACTGAAGCTTTCTTT.

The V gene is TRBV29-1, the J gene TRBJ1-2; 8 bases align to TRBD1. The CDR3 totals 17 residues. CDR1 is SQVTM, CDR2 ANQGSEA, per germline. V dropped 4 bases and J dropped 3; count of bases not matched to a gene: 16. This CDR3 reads CSVGPVDREGNDYGYTF. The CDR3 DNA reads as TGCAGCGTTGGACCCGTGGACAGGGAAGGTAATGACTATGGCTACACCTTC.

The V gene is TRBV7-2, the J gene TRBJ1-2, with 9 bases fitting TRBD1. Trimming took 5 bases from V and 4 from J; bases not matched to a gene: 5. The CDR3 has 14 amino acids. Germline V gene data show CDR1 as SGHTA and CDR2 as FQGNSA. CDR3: CASSPGTGPYGYTF. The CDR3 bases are TGTGCCAGCAGCCCGGGGACAGGGCCCTATGGCTACACCTTC.

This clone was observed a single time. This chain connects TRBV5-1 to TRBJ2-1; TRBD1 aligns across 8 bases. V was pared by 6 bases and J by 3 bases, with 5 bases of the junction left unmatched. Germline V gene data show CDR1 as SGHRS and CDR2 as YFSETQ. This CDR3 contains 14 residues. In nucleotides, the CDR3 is TGCGCCAGCATGGAAGGACAGGGCTACAATGAGCAGTTCTTC. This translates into CASMEGQGYNEQFF.

In nucleotides, the CDR3 is TGTGCCTGGAGTCCAGGGAGGGGAGAAGCTTTCTTT. It encodes CAWSPGRGEAFF. The V and J genes are TRBV30 and TRBJ1-1, with D tentatively TRBD1 (5 bases). CDR1 is GTSNPN, CDR2 SVGIG, per germline (reference sequence). Deletions cut 2 bases from V and 8 bases from J, with 12 bases between. The CDR3 is 12 residues long.